This note documents a single TCR beta chain sequence. In this sample, this clonotype turned up many times. Its recognized antigen is unknown. Within one base of it there is no much larger clone, and no base qualities were kept. cDNA synthesis used template-switch 5'RACE with a primer carrying a 10-nucleotide random unique molecular identifier tagging each TCR transcript. Over 170 million TCR-beta sequences, covering 15-18 subjects, were produced in each sequencing run. The RNeasy kit was used for extraction of total RNA. The KAPA Real-time Library Amplification kit was used to amplify TCR-beta VDJ regions with primers for the TCR constant region and the 5'RACE anchor. A first PCR added sample indexes and Illumina adaptors, and a second PCR then raised library yield. After Ampure bead purification, the TCR product of roughly 650 bp was size-selected on a 2% E-gel SizeSelection system. Before pooling, library quality was assessed on a Bioanalyzer, concentration was determined with Qubit, and library quantification was performed with the Kapa Library Quantification kit. Libraries were sequenced paired-end 2 x 150 bp on an Illumina HiSeq 2500. To increase sequence diversity, 25-30% phiX was spiked into each library pool. On the authors' methods: Quality-filtered reads were processed with the UMI-based MiGEC pipeline, which removed over 80% of raw TCR sequences during error correction. VDJ genes were aligned to IMGT germline references, and each clonotype was defined by a unique CDR3 amino acid sequence together with V-J genes. Clonal expansion, Shannon diversity, and CDR3 relatedness (CalcPairwiseDistances, ClusterSamples) were evaluated with VDJtools, and phylogenetic trees were built with CLCbio workbench. Expanded clones were defined as having at least 8 unique UMIs, based on coefficient-of-variation modelling across technical triplicates. The public sequencing data were trimmed at Q25 with fastp and processed into clonotypes with MiXCR by TCRdb, which kept only in-frame beta chains. Records with the same CDR3 protein are collapsed into one entry carrying the most frequent genes and DNA. None of the V and J calls come from the authors' own analysis; TCRdb made them. The sample profile shows 40,000 to 50,000 distinct CDR3 sequences; 2.5% of them were found once. The biggest ten clones account for around 10% of the sample.

Libraries from unsorted PBMCs were made from 2 million PBMCs kept in RNAlater at -80 degrees C until RNA extraction. The multiple sclerosis patients were enrolled in a US clinical protocol that used magnetic resonance imaging to evaluate disease progression. Peripheral blood was subjected to Ficoll-Hypaque density gradient centrifugation to isolate PBMCs, which were then cryopreserved in liquid nitrogen. The source of the sample is a study of neurological immune-mediated disorders (dated by TCRdb to 2018 to 2020). About the investigation overall: Among the approximately 35 multiple sclerosis patients, relapsing-remitting MS was present in some 30 and secondary progressive MS was present in 3. The cohort was made up of approximately 65 subjects, consisting of roughly 14 HAM/TSP patients, roughly 35 multiple sclerosis patients and about 20 healthy controls. Peripheral blood TCR-beta repertoires from HTLV-I-associated myelopathy (HAM/TSP) patients, multiple sclerosis patients and healthy controls were compared by UMI-based sequencing. The roughly 110 TCR-beta libraries included longitudinal samples, technical triplicates and paired sorted CD4+ and CD8+ T-cell subsets alongside PBMC samples.

V sheds 0 bases and J sheds 1 base, leaving 10 bases between their ends. The CDR3 numbers 15 residues from cysteine through phenylalanine. Only the CDR3 portion is preserved as DNA: 45 bases, with reading frame beginning at the first base. CDR1 SGHKS and CDR2 YYEKEE are derived from the germline V gene (reference sequence). The research as a whole found: The MS cluster showed no association with clinical or MRI features, and the authors stated that larger cohorts are needed. In phylogenetic analysis, the repertoires of 18 of 34 MS patients grouped into a cluster of related CDR3 sequences, which suggests a possible signature at the repertoire level. The highest TCR clonal expansion was observed in HAM/TSP patients, whereas the lowest was observed in MS patients, even when compared with healthy controls. No identical CDR3 amino acid sequences were shared among expanded clones across subjects, suggesting private TCR-beta repertoires in all groups.

The sample comprised PBMCs. The rearrangement joined TRBV5-5 to TRBJ1-1, with the D segment identity uncertain. This TCR was sampled from a man aged 25 to 40 with multiple sclerosis. The CDR3 region has the sequence CASSLVVLENTEAFF. The DNA reads as follows: TGTGCCAGCAGCTTGGTGGTCTTGGAGAACACTGAAGCTTTCTTT.